These 6 T cell receptor beta chains were sequenced from one sample in a study of T-cell memory formation after mild COVID-19. One entry per CDR3 protein results from TCRdb running MiXCR on the 5' RACE reads. Among roughly 600,000 distinct CDR3 sequences listed, about a sixth were seen once. Sequences were obtained from PBMCs or a T cell subset sorted from them (not recorded which). The source is an adult woman who had mild COVID-19 (a few samples of this study predate the infection). Cell type and time point are not known.

The chain recombines TRBV6-1 with TRBJ2-5, with D perhaps matching TRBD1 or TRBD2 (5 bases each). This CDR3 comprises 13 residues. Between the trimmed V and J ends, which lost 11 bases and 1 base, there was a span of 14 bases. Germline V CDR1 and CDR2: MNHNS, SASEGT. The CDR3 spells CAGARGAQETQYF. In DNA, the CDR3 is TGTGCCGGTGCTCGAGGGGCCCAAGAGACCCAGTACTTC.

The chain uses TRBV5-1 and TRBJ1-2; 7 bases line up with TRBD1. The CDR3 length is 17 residues. V was pared by 0 bases and J by 0 bases, with 8 bases of the junction left unmatched. Germline V gene lookup returns CDR1 SGHRS and CDR2 YFSETQ. The CDR3 nucleotides are TGCGCCAGCAGCTTGGCCATTGGACAGGCCACTAACTATGGCTACACCTTC. This codes for CASSLAIGQATNYGYTF.

The chain is built from TRBV10-3 and TRBJ1-5; 8 bases line up with TRBD1. The V segment lost 10 bases and the J segment 0 bases; nucleotides outside the gene matches: 5. Germline V lookup: CDR1 ENHRY, CDR2 SYGVKD. This CDR3 is 14 amino acids long. In DNA, the CDR3 is TGTGCCACAGGACAGGGAAGTAGCAATCAGCCCCAGCATTTT. Translation: CATGQGSSNQPQHF.

This clonotype occurred a few times. This chain joins TRBV7-9 and TRBJ2-3; 7 bases are a match to TRBD2. The CDR3 covers 15 residues. The V and J ends lost 4 bases and 3 bases, in that order; junction bases with no gene match: 7. The germline V gene has CDR1 SEHNR and CDR2 FQNEAQ (reference sequence). CDR3 sequence: CASSSTLAGTDTQYF. The CDR3 bases are TGTGCCAGCAGCTCCACTTTAGCGGGTACAGATACGCAGTATTTT. The whole variable domain, remainder taken from reference TRBV7-9 and TRBJ2-3, is DTGVSQNPRHKITKRGQNVTFRCDPISEHNRLYWYRQTLGQGPEFLTYFQNEAQLEKSRLLSDRFSAERPKGSFSTLEIQRTEQGDSAMYLCASSSTLAGTDTQYFGPGTRLTVL.

CDR3: CASSGSSTPYEQYF. DNA for the CDR3: TGTGCCAGCAGCGGGAGCTCAACCCCCTACGAGCAGTACTTC. This sequence joins TRBV7-9 and TRBJ2-7; maybe TRBD2 (5 bases). Germline V CDR1 and CDR2: SEHNR, FQNEAQ (reference sequence). The CDR3 has 14 amino acids. The V end lost 5 bases, the J end lost 2 bases, and 13 bases lay between the germline ends. Looking up the rest from reference TRBV7-9 and TRBJ2-7 gives the full variable domain: DTGVSQNPRHKITKRGQNVTFRCDPISEHNRLYWYRQTLGQGPEFLTYFQNEAQLEKSRLLSDRFSAERPKGSFSTLEIQRTEQGDSAMYLCASSGSSTPYEQYFGPGTRLTVT.

The rearrangement joins TRBV19 to TRBJ2-5, with 11 bases that match TRBD1. V shed 4 bases, J shed 7 bases, and the junction held 5 bases outside the gene matches. The CDR3 loop spans 14 amino acids. Germline lookup yields CDR1 LNHDA and CDR2 SQIVND (reference sequence). CDR3: CASSTDRGLGTQYF. The DNA of the CDR3 is TGTGCCAGTAGTACGGACAGGGGGCTGGGGACCCAGTACTTC.